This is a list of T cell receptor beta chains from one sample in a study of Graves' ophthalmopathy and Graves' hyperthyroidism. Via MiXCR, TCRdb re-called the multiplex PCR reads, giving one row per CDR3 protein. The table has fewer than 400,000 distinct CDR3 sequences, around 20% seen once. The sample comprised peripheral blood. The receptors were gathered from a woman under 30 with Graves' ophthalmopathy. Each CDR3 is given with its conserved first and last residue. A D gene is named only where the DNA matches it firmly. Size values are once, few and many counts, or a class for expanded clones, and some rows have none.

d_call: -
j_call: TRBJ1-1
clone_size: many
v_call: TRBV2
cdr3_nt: TGTGCCAGCAGCCTGCCCGAGGTGAACACTGAAGCTTTCTTT
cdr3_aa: CASSLPEVNTEAFF

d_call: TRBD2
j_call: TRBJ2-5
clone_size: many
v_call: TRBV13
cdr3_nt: TGTGCCAGCAGCCAACAGGGACTAGCTGAGAGGGCCCAGTACTTC
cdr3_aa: CASSQQGLAERAQYF

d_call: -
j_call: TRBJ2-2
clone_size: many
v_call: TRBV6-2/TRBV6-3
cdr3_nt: TGTGCCAGCAGTTACTCGAGCACCGGGGAGCTGTTTTTT
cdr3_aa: CASSYSSTGELFF

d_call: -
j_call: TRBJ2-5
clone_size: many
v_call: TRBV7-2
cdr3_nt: TGTGCCAGCAGCCCATCCCACCAAGAGACCCAGTACTTC
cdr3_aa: CASSPSHQETQYF

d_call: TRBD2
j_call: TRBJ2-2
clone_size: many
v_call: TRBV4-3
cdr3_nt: TGCGCCAGCAGCCAAGATTATGCGGGGGGAACCGGGGAGCTGTTTTTT
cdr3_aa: CASSQDYAGGTGELFF

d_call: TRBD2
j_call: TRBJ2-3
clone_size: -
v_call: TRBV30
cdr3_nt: TGTGCCTGGGGACTAGCGGGAGCAGATACGCAGTATTTT
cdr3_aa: CAWGLAGADTQYF

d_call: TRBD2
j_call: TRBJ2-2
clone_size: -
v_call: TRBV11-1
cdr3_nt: TGTGCCAGCAGCGCCCGACTAGCGGGAAACACCGGGGAGCTGTTTTTT
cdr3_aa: CASSARLAGNTGELFF

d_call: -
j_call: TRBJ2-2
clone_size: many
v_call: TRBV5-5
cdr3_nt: TGTGCCAGCAGCCCCCGAATGCCTTCCACCGGGGAGCTGTTTTTC
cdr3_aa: CASSPRMPSTGELFF

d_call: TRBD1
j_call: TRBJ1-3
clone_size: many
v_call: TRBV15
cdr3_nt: TGTGCCACCAGCGTCGGGACAGACTTCTCTGGAAACACCATATATTTT
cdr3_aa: CATSVGTDFSGNTIYF

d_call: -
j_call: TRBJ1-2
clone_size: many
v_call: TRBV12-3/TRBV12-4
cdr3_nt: TGTGCCAGCAGTTTTGTTGGGGGGGCGCGGGGAGGCTACACCTTC
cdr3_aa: CASSFVGGARGGYTF